These 28 T cell receptor beta chains were all obtained from the same sample, sequenced in a study of post-analysis software for immune sequencing data. Findings and caveats of the study: About five TRBV segments appeared more often in patients than in controls, and TRBV5-6, TRBV5-1 and TRBV20-1 were among these.

Libraries were made from TCR beta cDNA, and they carried unique molecular identifiers. TCRdb re-analysed the PCR reads in MiXCR, keeping a single row per CDR3 protein. The table includes more than 500,000 distinct CDR3 sequences, 30% to 40% detected once. Antigen specificity for these receptors is unknown. The sequencing input was blood. Receptor source: a girl younger than 18 with multiple sclerosis.

This clonotype was recorded only once. At one end, the junction sequence differs from germline, possibly due to a read error. This chain connects TRBV20-1 to TRBJ1-5; maybe TRBD1 (6 bases). The CDR3 is 14 amino acids. The V gene's germline CDR1 is DFQATT and CDR2 SNEGSKA (reference sequence). In nucleotides, the CDR3 is TGCAGTGCTAGAAACAGGGAGGGCAATCAGCCTCAGCATTTT. Protein sequence: CSARNREGNQPQHF.

Notes on this clonotype: Germline is not matched at one junction end, which may reflect a read error. The CDR3 protein is CASGQTGAINYGYTF. In DNA form, the CDR3 reads TGCGCCAGCGGCCAGACAGGGGCGATTAACTATGGCTACACCTTC. V usage is TRBV4-1 and J usage is TRBJ1-2, with TRBD1 matching over 8 bases. The CDR3 contains 15 residues. Looked up from germline, CDR1 is MGHRA and CDR2 is YSYEKL.

This rearrangement joins TRBV5-5 to TRBJ1-5; 7 nucleotides agree with TRBD1. This CDR3 is 15 amino acids long. V trimming: 4 bases; J trimming: 4 bases; junction bases outside the gene matches: 8. Germline CDR1 SGHKS, CDR2 YYEKEE (reference sequence). DNA for the CDR3: TGTGCCAGCAGCACAGGCCAGGGGGGAAATCAGCCCCAGCATTTT. The encoded protein is CASSTGQGGNQPQHF.

The J gene is TRBJ1-1, the V gene TRBV11-2, with a tentative D call TRBD1 (5 bases). CDR3 size: 16 residues. Trimming removed 5 bases from V and 1 base from J, with 17 bases in between. The germline CDR1 and CDR2 sequences are SGHAT and FQNNGV. Here the CDR3 reads CASSPLRRGKNTEAFF. Here the CDR3 DNA reads TGTGCCAGCAGCCCCCTCCGGCGGGGGAAGAACACTGAAGCTTTCTTT.

V and J are TRBV27 and TRBJ1-1, with D unresolved. The V and J ends lost 4 bases and 1 base respectively, with 7 bases between them. CDR3 length: 13 amino acids. Germline V lookup: CDR1 MNHEY, CDR2 SMNVEV (reference sequence). As DNA, the CDR3 is TGTGCCAGCAGTTATCAAACGAACACTGAAGCTTTCTTT. It codes for CASSYQTNTEAFF.

This clonotype was seen a few times. The chain combines TRBV6-5 with TRBJ2-7; TRBD2 matches 8 bases. Trimming at V came to 2 bases and at J to 5 bases, leaving 2 bases not matched to a gene. This CDR3 is built from 13 residues. Germline CDR1 is MNHEY and CDR2 is SVGAGI. The CDR3 nucleotides read TGTGCCAGCAGTTACGGGCGGGGGGACGAGCAGTACTTC. Its translation: CASSYGRGDEQYF.

This chain joins TRBV6-6 and TRBJ2-4; D is tentatively TRBD1 or TRBD2 (5 bases each). The germline V gene has CDR1 MNHNY and CDR2 SVGAGI (reference sequence). Trimming took off 6 bases at V and 8 bases at J, with 23 bases between the two ends. The CDR3 extends over 16 amino acids. The chain's CDR3 is CASSTIVGTVIDIQYF. The CDR3 bases are TGTGCCAGCAGCACAATTGTGGGGACGGTAATCGACATTCAGTACTTC.

The CDR3 DNA sequence: TGCGCCAGCAGCCAACCGACCGAATCAAGAACCTATGGCTACACCTTC. Its translation is CASSQPTESRTYGYTF. This chain uses TRBV4-1 with TRBJ1-2, with D uncertain. The CDR3 runs to 16 residues. Germline-derived CDR1 and CDR2 are MGHRA and YSYEKL. Trimming took off 2 bases at V and 4 bases at J, with 17 bases between the two ends.

This rearrangement joins TRBV6-1 to TRBJ2-3, with TRBD2 matching 9 bases. The CDR3 loop spans 17 amino acids. Trimming cost V 6 bases and J 2 bases; bases outside gene matches: 12. Germline CDR1 reads MNHNS; CDR2 reads SASEGT. The CDR3 loop is CASRSPERGEFTDTQYF. In DNA, the CDR3 is TGTGCCAGCAGAAGCCCCGAGCGGGGGGAATTCACAGATACGCAGTATTTT.

V gene TRBV18 combines with J gene TRBJ2-5, with 7 bases that match TRBD2. CDR1 and CDR2 (germline): KGHSH, LQKENI. The CDR3 is 19 residues long. Losses at the gene ends were 2 bases for V and 4 bases for J; bases not matched to a gene: 19. The CDR3 sequence is CASSPTALIAGVLIETQYF. In nucleotides, the CDR3 is TGTGCCAGCTCACCAACGGCCCTAATCGCGGGGGTCCTAATAGAGACCCAGTACTTC.

CDR3 in amino acids: CASKARGQGDTQYF. The DNA of the CDR3 is TGTGCCAGCAAGGCCCGGGGGCAGGGAGATACGCAGTATTTT. V gene TRBV2 combines with J gene TRBJ2-3, with D tentatively TRBD1 or TRBD2 (6 bases each). Germline CDR1 reads SNHLY; CDR2 reads FYNNEI. With 7 bases removed from V and 5 bases from J, the gap between germline ends came to 16 bases. This CDR3 spans 14 amino acids. Full variable domain (rest looked up from reference TRBV2 and TRBJ2-3): EPEVTQTPSHQVTQMGQEVILRCVPISNHLYFYWYRQILGQKVEFLVSFYNNEISEKSEIFDDQFSVERPDGSNFTLKIRSTKLEDSAMYFCASKARGQGDTQYFGPGTRLTVL.

The chain links TRBV29-1 to TRBJ2-3; 7 bases are shared with TRBD2. The germline V gene has CDR1 SQVTM and CDR2 ANQGSEA. The CDR3 loop spans 12 amino acids. After removal of 7 bases from V and 7 bases from J, the junction contained 8 bases not matched to a gene. The CDR3 coding sequence is TGCAGCGCAACCTGGGAGGGACATACGCAGTATTTT. Its translation: CSATWEGHTQYF.

This clonotype was observed a handful of times. The V and J genes are TRBV7-9 and TRBJ2-3, with TRBD1 as a possible D gene (5 bases). There are 14 residues in the CDR3. Germline CDR1 SEHNR, CDR2 FQNEAQ (reference sequence). V lost 3 bases and J lost 0, with 7 bases in between. CDR3: CASSFRTSTDTQYF. The CDR3 DNA sequence: TGTGCCAGCAGCTTCCGGACAAGCACAGATACGCAGTATTTT.

This sequence joins TRBV4-1 and TRBJ2-1; TRBD1 matches at 8 bases. V shed 1 base and J 9 bases; nucleotides not matched to a gene: 11. The germline CDR1 and CDR2 sequences are MGHRA and YSYEKL. There are 16 residues in the CDR3. The CDR3 coding sequence is TGCGCCAGCAGCCAAGCTGCAGGGGGCGCTTTTGGTGAGCAGTTCTTC. Amino acid sequence: CASSQAAGGAFGEQFF.

The rearrangement uses TRBV18 and TRBJ2-3, with a tentative D call TRBD2 (6 bases). The CDR3 contains 11 residues. CDR1 is KGHSH and CDR2 is LQKENI in the germline V gene. Between the trimmed V and J ends, which lost 6 bases and 8 bases, there was a span of 9 bases. CDR3 nucleotide sequence: TGTGCCAGCTCTTCGGAGGGTACGCAGTATTTT. Protein sequence: CASSSEGTQYF.

The chain links TRBV18 to TRBJ2-3; a possible D gene is TRBD1 (6 bases). With 4 bases removed from V and 4 bases from J, the gap between germline ends came to 15 bases. The CDR3 extends over 15 amino acids. Germline CDR1 reads KGHSH; CDR2 reads LQKENI. In nucleotides, the CDR3 is TGTGCCAGCTCACTAATGGTGACAGGTTCAGATACGCAGTATTTT. Protein: CASSLMVTGSDTQYF.

The V gene is TRBV5-1, the J gene TRBJ2-3; D may be TRBD2 (5 bases). The CDR3 consists of 17 residues. In germline, CDR1 is SGHRS, CDR2 YFSETQ. V was clipped by 1 base and J by 4 bases, with 19 bases between them. The chain's CDR3 is CASSLRFKMLGADTQYF. The CDR3 nucleotides are TGCGCCAGCAGCTTGAGGTTTAAGATGCTCGGGGCAGATACGCAGTATTTT.

The CDR3 DNA reads TGTGCCAGCAGCTTAACGGGTGGGCAGCCGTACGAGCAGTACTTC. Its protein product is CASSLTGGQPYEQYF. This sequence joins TRBV7-3 and TRBJ2-7, with D hard to call. The CDR3 is 15 amino acids. CDR1 is SGHTA, CDR2 FQGTGA, per germline. Trimming took 0 bases from V and 4 from J, leaving 13 bases between them. Complete variable domain (other parts from reference TRBV7-3 and TRBJ2-7): GAGVSQTPSNKVTEKGKYVELRCDPISGHTALYWYRQSLGQGPEFLIYFQGTGAADDSGLPNDRFFAVRPEGSVSTLKIQRTERGDSAVYLCASSLTGGQPYEQYFGPGTRLTVT.

This clonotype was detected a few times. The chain carries TRBV11-1 and TRBJ2-1; 10 bases are shared with TRBD2. The CDR3 sequence is 14 residues long. The germline gives CDR1 SGHAT, CDR2 FQDESV (reference sequence). V shed 5 bases and J 6 bases; nucleotides not matched to a gene: 4. CDR3 bases: TGTGCCAGCAGCCGAGCGGGGGGGCCCAATGAGCAGTTCTTC. Translating it yields CASSRAGGPNEQFF.

The chain uses TRBV3-1 and TRBJ1-6; D call uncertain. CDR3 length: 12 residues. Germline V gives CDR1 LGHDT, CDR2 YNNKEL (reference sequence). Trimming removed 3 bases from V and 15 bases from J, with 12 bases in between. In DNA, the CDR3 is TGTGCCAGCAGCCACTCCCATGAGCTCCTCCACTTT. As protein: CASSHSHELLHF.

This clonotype turned up a few times. The genes are TRBV12-3 or TRBV12-4 and TRBJ1-5, with D uncertain. The CDR3 contains 13 residues. V dropped 7 bases and J dropped 4 bases, with 11 bases sitting between them. The CDR3 DNA reads as TGTGCCAGCACCCTGTCCGGGAATCAGCCCCAGCATTTT. Protein: CASTLSGNQPQHF.

V is TRBV3-1 and J is TRBJ2-5; no definite D call. Germline-derived CDR1 and CDR2 are LGHDT and YNNKEL (reference sequence). V was shortened by 1 base and J by 5 bases, with 14 bases between the two germline ends. This CDR3 spans 15 amino acids. CDR3 residues: CASSQAFPLGETQYF. The CDR3 DNA reads as TGTGCCAGCAGCCAAGCCTTTCCATTGGGGGAGACCCAGTACTTC.

This clonotype was found a few times. The J gene is TRBJ2-3, the V gene TRBV15; the match to TRBD2 covers 7 bases. CDR1 is LNHNV and CDR2 is YYDKDF in the germline V gene (reference sequence). The CDR3 has 16 amino acids. V trimming: 2 bases; J trimming: 2 bases; junction bases outside the gene matches: 7. The CDR3 here is CATSRRLAAATDTQYF. DNA of the CDR3: TGTGCCACCAGCAGACGTCTAGCGGCGGCCACAGATACGCAGTATTTT.

The chain recombines TRBV5-8 with TRBJ2-1; 9 bases align to TRBD2. The CDR3 has 15 amino acids. The germline gives CDR1 SGHTS, CDR2 YDEGEE. Losses at the gene ends were 7 bases for V and 3 bases for J; bases not matched to a gene: 8. The CDR3 DNA is TGTGCCAGCCTACCGGGACTAGCAGTCTACAATGAGCAGTTCTTC. Its protein product is CASLPGLAVYNEQFF.

The gene calls are TRBV20-1 and TRBJ2-4, with 8 bases identical to TRBD2. This CDR3 contains 16 residues. Per the germline V gene, CDR1 is DFQATT and CDR2 is SNEGSKA (reference sequence). V shed 5 bases, J shed 0 bases, and the junction held 9 bases outside the gene matches. CDR3 region: CSASPRRGAAKNIQYF. The CDR3 DNA is TGCAGTGCTTCGCCTAGGCGGGGGGCAGCCAAAAACATTCAGTACTTC.

The chain uses TRBV12-3 or TRBV12-4 and TRBJ2-7, with D perhaps matching TRBD2 (6 bases). V gave up 3 bases and J gave up 0 bases, with 12 bases separating them. The CDR3 runs to 15 residues. CDR3 nucleotides: TGTGCCAGCAGTTTGGAGGGTCTCGGCTCCTACGAGCAGTACTTC. Its translation: CASSLEGLGSYEQYF.

This chain connects TRBV20-1 to TRBJ1-2, with D possibly TRBD1 on 5 matching bases. V gave up 6 bases and J gave up 4 bases, with 15 bases separating them. Per the germline V gene, CDR1 is DFQATT and CDR2 is SNEGSKA (reference sequence). The CDR3 contains 13 residues. The CDR3 DNA reads TGCAGTGCCGCAACAGGTCGCGGCTATGGCTACACCTTC. Translating gives CSAATGRGYGYTF.

In its sample, this clonotype was seen a few times. The CDR3 protein is CASRQRTRGETQYF. CDR3 nucleotides: TGTGCCAGCAGACAAAGGACGAGAGGCGAGACCCAGTACTTC. V is TRBV6-5 and J is TRBJ2-5; D remains unclear. The V end was cut by 6 bases, the J end by 5 bases, with 16 bases between. CDR1 is MNHEY and CDR2 is SVGAGI in the germline V gene. The CDR3 totals 14 residues.